This T cell receptor beta chain came from a study of beta chain features in type 1 diabetes. Expressed TCRB transcripts were sequenced because the isolated RNA had all been reverse transcribed beforehand. The method was immunoSEQ multiplex PCR; TCRdb's version includes in-frame clones alone and lacks a portion of them. The sample lists 300,000 to 350,000 clones, about a tenth occurring once. Looked up from germline, CDR1 is MDHEN and CDR2 is SYDVKM. The CDR3 has 16 residues. V lost 5 bases and J lost 5; bases outside the gene matches: 10. Regarding this clone: What it binds is not known.

Whole-study results and caveats: There was a moderate but significant shortening of TCRB CDR3s in all four CD4+ subsets of Type 1 diabetes patients. In the patient group, naive, central memory and Treg TCRB repertoires seemed more alike than in the healthy donor group.

The sample taken for sequencing was central memory CD4+ T cells from blood. This TCR was recovered from a man in his thirties or forties with type 1 diabetes. The chain carries TRBV28 and TRBJ2-2; 8 bases are a match to TRBD1. The CDR3 loop reads CASSRLRTGRTGELFF. Written as DNA, the CDR3 is TGTGCCAGCAGTAGGCTCCGGACAGGGCGGACCGGGGAGCTGTTTTTT.